Only one count was recorded for the clone carrying this T cell receptor beta chain. Antigen unknown. The V end was cut by 4 bases, the J end by 2 bases, with 15 bases between. Looked up from germline, CDR1 is SGHRS and CDR2 is YFSETQ. The CDR3 consists of 15 residues. The entry originates in a study of cytomegalovirus exposure and HLA in healthy donors. Study-wide points: It was reported that the classifier diagnosed cytomegalovirus status with high specificity and sensitivity in both the original and validation cohorts. Sequencing likely caused a cluster of highly shared sequence variants. There were several of the most significant clusters that appeared linked to common viral pathogens in a later analysis.

Both 60 Vbeta primers and 13 Jbeta primers went into the PCR. Per the authors' pipeline: Roughly 10 million shared chains were among about 80 million unique TCR beta chains counted in a later analysis. The assay was immunoSEQ multiplex PCR, and TCRdb's table has in-frame clones only and misses some. The V and J calls and clone size are taken from that table; D and trimming were inferred from the DNA. The sample holds under 200,000 clones, 75% to 90% seen once. The receptor was derived from a male donor in good health and CMV-seronegative. The sequenced sample consisted of PBMCs. The chain uses TRBV5-1 and TRBJ2-5; a weak D match, TRBD2 (6 bases). CDR3 DNA sequence: TGCGCCAGCAGCAATGGGGGGAGTGGGCAAGAGACCCAGTACTTC. This gives the protein CASSNGGSGQETQYF.